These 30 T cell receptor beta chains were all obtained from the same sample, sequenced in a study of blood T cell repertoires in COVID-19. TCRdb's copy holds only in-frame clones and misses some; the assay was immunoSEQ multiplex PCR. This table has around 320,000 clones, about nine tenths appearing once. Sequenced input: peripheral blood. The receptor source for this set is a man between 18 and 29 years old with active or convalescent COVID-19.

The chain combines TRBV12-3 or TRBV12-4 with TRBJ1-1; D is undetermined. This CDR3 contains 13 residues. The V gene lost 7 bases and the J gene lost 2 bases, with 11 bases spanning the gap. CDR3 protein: CASTTSVNTEAFF. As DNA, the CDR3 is TGTGCCAGCACCACAAGCGTCAACACTGAAGCTTTCTTT.

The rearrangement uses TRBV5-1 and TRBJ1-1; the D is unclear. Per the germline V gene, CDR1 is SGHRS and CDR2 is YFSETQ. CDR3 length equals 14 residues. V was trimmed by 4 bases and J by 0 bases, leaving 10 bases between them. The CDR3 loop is CASSGNTVNTEAFF. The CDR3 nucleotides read TGCGCCAGCAGCGGAAATACAGTGAACACTGAAGCTTTCTTT.

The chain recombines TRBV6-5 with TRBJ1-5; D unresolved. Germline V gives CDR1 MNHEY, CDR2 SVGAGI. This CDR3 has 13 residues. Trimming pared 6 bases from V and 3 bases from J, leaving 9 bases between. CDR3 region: CASRVDYNQPQHF. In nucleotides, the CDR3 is TGTGCCAGCAGGGTCGACTACAATCAGCCCCAGCATTTT.

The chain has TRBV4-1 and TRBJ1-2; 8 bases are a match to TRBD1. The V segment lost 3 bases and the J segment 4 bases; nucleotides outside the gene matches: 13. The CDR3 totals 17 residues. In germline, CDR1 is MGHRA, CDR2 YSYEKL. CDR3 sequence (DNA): TGCGCCAGCAGCCATTGGGGCAGGGGGCGGTGGGGCTATGGCTACACCTTC. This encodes CASSHWGRGRWGYGYTF.

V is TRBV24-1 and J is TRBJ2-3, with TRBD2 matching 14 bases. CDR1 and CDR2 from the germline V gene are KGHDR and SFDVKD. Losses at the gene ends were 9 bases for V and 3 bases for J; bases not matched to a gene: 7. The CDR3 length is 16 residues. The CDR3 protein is CATSGTSGRATDTQYF. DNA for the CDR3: TGTGCCACCTCAGGGACTAGCGGGAGAGCGACAGATACGCAGTATTTT.

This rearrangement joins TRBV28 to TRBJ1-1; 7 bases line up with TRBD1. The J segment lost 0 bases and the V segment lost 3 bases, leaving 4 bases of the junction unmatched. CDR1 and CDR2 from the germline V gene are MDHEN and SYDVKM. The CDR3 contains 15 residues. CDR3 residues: CASSLRGLLNTEAFF. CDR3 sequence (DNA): TGTGCCAGCAGTTTGAGGGGGCTTCTGAACACTGAAGCTTTCTTT.

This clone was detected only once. CDR3 sequence (DNA): TGTGCCAGCAGTTCGGCCTACAATGAGCAGTTCTTC. Its protein product is CASSSAYNEQFF. The chain recombines TRBV27 with TRBJ2-1; D is ambiguous. The CDR3 spans 12 residues. CDR1 is MNHEY and CDR2 is SMNVEV in the germline V gene (reference sequence). V lost 4 bases, J lost 2 bases, and 3 bases lay in between.

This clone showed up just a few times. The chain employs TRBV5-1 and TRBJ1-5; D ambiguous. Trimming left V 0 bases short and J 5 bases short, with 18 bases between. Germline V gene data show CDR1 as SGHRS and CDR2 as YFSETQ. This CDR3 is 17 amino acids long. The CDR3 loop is CASSLAIGVGLDQPQHF. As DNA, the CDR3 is TGCGCCAGCAGCTTGGCCATCGGGGTGGGGTTGGATCAGCCCCAGCATTTT.

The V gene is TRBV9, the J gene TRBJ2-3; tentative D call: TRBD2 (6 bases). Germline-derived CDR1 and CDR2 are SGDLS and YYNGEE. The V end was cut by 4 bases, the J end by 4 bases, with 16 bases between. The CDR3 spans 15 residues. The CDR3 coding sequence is TGTGCCAGCAGCCCCAGCCCGGGGGTGGCAGATACGCAGTATTTT. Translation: CASSPSPGVADTQYF.

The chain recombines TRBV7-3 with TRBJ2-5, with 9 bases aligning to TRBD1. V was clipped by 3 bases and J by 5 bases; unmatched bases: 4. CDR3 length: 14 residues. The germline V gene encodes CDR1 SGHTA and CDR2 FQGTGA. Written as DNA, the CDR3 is TGTGCCAGCAGCTTCACAGGGGGCGCGGAGACCCAGTACTTC. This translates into CASSFTGGAETQYF.

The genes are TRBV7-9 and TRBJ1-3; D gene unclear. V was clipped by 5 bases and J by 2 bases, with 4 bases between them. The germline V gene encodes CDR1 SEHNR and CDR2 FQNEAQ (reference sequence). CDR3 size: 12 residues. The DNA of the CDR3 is TGTGCCAGCAGCGAGGCTGGAAACACCATATATTTT. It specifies CASSEAGNTIYF. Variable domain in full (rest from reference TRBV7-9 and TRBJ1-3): DTGVSQNPRHKITKRGQNVTFRCDPISEHNRLYWYRQTLGQGPEFLTYFQNEAQLEKSRLLSDRFSAERPKGSFSTLEIQRTEQGDSAMYLCASSEAGNTIYFGEGSWLTVV.

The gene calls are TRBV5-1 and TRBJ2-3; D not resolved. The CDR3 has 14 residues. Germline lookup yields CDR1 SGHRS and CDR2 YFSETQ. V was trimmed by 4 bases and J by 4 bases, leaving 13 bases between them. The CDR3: CASSASPVADTQYF. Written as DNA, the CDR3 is TGCGCCAGCAGCGCCTCACCGGTGGCAGATACGCAGTATTTT.

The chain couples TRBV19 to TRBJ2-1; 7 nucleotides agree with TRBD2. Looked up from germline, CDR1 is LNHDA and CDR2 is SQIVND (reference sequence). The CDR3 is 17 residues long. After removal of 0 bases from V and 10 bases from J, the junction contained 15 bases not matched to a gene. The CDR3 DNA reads TGTGCCAGTAGTATAGATCAATGGGGGGGTGGTGAGTTCGAGCAGTTCTTC. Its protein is CASSIDQWGGGEFEQFF.

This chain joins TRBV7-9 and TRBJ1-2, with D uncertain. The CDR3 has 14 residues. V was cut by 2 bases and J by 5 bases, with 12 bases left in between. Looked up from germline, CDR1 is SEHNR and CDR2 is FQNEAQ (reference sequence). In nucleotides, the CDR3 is TGTGCCAGCAGCTTACAGGTAGAAGCTTATGGCTACACCTTC. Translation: CASSLQVEAYGYTF.

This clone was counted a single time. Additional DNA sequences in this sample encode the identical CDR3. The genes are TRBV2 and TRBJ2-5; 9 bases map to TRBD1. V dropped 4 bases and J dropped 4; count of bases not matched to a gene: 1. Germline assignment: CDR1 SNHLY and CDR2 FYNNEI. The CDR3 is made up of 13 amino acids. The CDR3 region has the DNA TGTGCCAGCAGTGGACAGGGGGGAGAGACCCAGTACTTC. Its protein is CASSGQGGETQYF.

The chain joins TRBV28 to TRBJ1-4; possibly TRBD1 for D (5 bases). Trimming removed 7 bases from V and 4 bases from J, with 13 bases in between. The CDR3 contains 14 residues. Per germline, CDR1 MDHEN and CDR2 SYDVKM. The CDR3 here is CASMRRGNNEKLFF. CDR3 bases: TGTGCCAGCATGCGTAGGGGCAATAATGAAAAACTGTTTTTT.

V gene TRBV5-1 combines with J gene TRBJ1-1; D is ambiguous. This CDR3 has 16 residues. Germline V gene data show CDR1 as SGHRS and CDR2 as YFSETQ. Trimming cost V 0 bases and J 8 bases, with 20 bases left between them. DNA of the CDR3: TGCGCCAGCAGCTTGGATGGTCCGGTGGGCCAACAAGAAGCTTTCTTT. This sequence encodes CASSLDGPVGQQEAFF.

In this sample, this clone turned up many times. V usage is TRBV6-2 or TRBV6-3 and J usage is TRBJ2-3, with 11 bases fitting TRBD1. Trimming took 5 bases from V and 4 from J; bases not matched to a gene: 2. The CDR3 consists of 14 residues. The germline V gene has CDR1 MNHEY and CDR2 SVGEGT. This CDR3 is CASSTGQGADTQYF. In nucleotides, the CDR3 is TGTGCCAGCAGTACGGGACAGGGGGCAGATACGCAGTATTTT.

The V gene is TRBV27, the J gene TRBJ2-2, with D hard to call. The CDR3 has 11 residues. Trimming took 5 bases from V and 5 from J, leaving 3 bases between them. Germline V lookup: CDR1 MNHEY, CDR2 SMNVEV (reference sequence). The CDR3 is CASSHTGELFF. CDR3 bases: TGTGCCAGCAGTCATACCGGGGAGCTGTTTTTT.

The CDR3 coding sequence is TGTGCCAGCAGCTTAGCCGGGACAGTCTATTCTGGGGCCAACGTCCTGACTTTC. Translated, it gives CASSLAGTVYSGANVLTF. The rearrangement joins TRBV7-8 to TRBJ2-6, with 7 bases matching TRBD1. Germline loops: CDR1 SGHVS, CDR2 FQNEAQ. Trimming took 0 bases from V and 1 from J; bases not matched to a gene: 6. This CDR3 contains 18 residues.

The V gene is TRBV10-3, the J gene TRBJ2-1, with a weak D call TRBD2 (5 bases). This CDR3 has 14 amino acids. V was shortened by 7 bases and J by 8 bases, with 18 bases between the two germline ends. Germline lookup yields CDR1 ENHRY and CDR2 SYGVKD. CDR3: CAIKVEEDFDEQFF. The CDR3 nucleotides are TGTGCCATCAAGGTGGAGGAGGATTTCGATGAGCAGTTCTTC.

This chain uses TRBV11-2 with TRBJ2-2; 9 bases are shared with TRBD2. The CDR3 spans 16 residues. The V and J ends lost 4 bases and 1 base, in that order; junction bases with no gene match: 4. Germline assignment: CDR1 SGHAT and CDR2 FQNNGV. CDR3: CASSYLAGENTGELFF. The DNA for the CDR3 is TGTGCCAGCAGCTATTTAGCGGGGGAGAACACCGGGGAGCTGTTTTTT. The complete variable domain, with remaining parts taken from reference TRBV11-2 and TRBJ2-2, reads EAGVAQSPRYKIIEKRQSVAFWCNPISGHATLYWYQQILGQGPKLLIQFQNNGVVDDSQLPKDRFSAERLKGVDSTLKIQPAKLEDSAVYLCASSYLAGENTGELFFGEGSRLTVL.

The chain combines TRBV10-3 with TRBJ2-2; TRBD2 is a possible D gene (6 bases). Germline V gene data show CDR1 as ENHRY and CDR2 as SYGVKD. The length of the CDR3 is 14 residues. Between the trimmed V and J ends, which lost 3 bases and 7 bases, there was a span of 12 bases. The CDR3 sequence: CAISDTSLGGELFF. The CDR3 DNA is TGTGCCATCAGTGACACTAGCTTGGGCGGGGAGCTGTTTTTT.

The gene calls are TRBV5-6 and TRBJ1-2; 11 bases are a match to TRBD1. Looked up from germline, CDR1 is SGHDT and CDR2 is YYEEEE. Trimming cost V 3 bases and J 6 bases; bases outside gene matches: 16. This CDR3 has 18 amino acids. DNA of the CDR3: TGTGCCAGCAGCTGGGAATTCGGGACAGGGGGATTAGCGGATGGCTACACCTTC. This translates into CASSWEFGTGGLADGYTF.

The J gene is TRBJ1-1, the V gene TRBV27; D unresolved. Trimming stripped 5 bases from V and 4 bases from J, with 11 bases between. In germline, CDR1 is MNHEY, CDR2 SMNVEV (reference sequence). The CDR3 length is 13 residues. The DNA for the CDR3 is TGTGCCAGCAGTCTCCGGGTATTCACTGAAGCTTTCTTT. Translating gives CASSLRVFTEAFF.

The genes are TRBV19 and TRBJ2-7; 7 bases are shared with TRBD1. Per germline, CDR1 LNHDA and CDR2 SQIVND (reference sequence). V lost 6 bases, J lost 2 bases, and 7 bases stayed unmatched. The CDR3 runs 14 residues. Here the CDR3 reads CASSRQGRTYEQYF. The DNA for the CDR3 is TGTGCCAGTAGCAGACAGGGCCGCACCTACGAGCAGTACTTC.

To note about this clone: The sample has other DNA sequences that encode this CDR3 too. The chain's CDR3 is CASSLGGRETQYF. The DNA of the CDR3 is TGCGCCAGCAGCTTGGGGGGGCGAGAGACCCAGTACTTC. The chain is built from TRBV5-1 and TRBJ2-5; TRBD1 might be the D (6 bases). The CDR3 is 13 amino acids. The V and J ends lost 0 bases and 4 bases respectively, with 7 bases between them. CDR1 and CDR2 from the germline V gene are SGHRS and YFSETQ.

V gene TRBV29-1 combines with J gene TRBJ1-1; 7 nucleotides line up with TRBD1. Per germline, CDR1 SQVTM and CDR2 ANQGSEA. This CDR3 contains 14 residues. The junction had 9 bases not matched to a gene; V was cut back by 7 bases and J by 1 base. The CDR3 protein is CSARIHRGNTEAFF. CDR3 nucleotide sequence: TGCAGCGCACGAATTCACAGGGGGAACACTGAAGCTTTCTTT.

CDR3 nucleotides: TGTGCCAGCAGTTACTCCCCGGACAGCATAGAGACCCAGTACTTC. This gives the protein CASSYSPDSIETQYF. The J gene is TRBJ2-5, the V gene TRBV6-2 or TRBV6-3; possible D gene TRBD1, 6 bases. CDR1 is MNHEY and CDR2 is SVGEGT in the germline V gene. This CDR3 is 15 amino acids long. Trimming removed 0 bases from V and 4 bases from J, with 12 bases in between.

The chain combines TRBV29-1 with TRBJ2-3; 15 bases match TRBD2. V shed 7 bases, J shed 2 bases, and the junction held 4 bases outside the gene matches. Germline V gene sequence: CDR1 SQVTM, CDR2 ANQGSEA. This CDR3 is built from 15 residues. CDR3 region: CSGGTSGRNTDTQYF. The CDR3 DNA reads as TGCAGCGGGGGGACTAGCGGGAGGAACACAGATACGCAGTATTTT.